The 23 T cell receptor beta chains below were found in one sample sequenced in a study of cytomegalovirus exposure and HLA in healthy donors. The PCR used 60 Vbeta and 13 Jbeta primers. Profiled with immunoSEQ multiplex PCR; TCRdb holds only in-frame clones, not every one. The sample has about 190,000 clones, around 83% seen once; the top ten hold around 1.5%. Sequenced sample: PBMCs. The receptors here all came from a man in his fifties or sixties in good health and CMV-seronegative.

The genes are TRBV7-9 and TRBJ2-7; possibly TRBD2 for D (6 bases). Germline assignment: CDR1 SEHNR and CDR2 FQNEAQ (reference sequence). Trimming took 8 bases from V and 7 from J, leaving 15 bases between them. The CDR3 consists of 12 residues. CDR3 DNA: TGTGCCAGCGGGGGGATCTCAAGGGAGCAGTACTTC. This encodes CASGGISREQYF.

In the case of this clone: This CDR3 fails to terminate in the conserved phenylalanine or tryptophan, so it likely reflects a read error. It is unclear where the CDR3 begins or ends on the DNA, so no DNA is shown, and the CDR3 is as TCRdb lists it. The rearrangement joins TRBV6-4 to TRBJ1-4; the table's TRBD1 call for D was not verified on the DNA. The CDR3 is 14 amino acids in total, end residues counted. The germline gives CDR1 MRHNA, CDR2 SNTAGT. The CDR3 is CASSRDRRARYHLS.

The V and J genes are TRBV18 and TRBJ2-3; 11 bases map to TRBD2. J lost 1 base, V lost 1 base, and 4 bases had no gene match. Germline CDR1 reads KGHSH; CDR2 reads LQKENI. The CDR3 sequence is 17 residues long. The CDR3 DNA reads TGTGCCAGCTCACCACTAGCGGGAGGGGATCGCACAGATACGCAGTATTTT. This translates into CASSPLAGGDRTDTQYF.

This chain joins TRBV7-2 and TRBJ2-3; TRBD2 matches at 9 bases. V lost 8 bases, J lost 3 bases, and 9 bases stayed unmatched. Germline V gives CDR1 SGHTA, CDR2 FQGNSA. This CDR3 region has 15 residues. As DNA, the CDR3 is TGTGCCAGCCGCACCGCGGGAGGGTCGACAGATACGCAGTATTTT. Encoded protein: CASRTAGGSTDTQYF.

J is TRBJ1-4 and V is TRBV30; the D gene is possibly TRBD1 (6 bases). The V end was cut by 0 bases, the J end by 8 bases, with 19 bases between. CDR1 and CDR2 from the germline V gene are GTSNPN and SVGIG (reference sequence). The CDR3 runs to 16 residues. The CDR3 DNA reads TGTGCCTGGAGTGTTGCACAGGGAAAGGTTTCCGAAAAACTGTTTTTT. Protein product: CAWSVAQGKVSEKLFF. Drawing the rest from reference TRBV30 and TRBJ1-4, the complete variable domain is SQTIHQWPATLVQPVGSPLSLECTVEGTSNPNLYWYRQAAGRGLQLLFYSVGIGQISSEVPQNLSASRPQDRQFILSSKKLLLSDSGFYLCAWSVAQGKVSEKLFFGSGTQLSVL.

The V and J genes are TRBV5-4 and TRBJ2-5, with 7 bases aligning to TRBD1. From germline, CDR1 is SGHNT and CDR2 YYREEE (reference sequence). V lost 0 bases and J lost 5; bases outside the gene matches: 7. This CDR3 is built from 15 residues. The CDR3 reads CASSLGDRVVETQYF. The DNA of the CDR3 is TGTGCCAGCAGCTTGGGCGACAGGGTAGTGGAGACCCAGTACTTC.

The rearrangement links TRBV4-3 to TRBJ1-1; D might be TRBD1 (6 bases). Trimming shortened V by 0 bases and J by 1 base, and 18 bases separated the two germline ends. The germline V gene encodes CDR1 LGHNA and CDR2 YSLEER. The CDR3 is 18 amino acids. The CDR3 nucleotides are TGCGCCAGCAGCCAAGATCTTAGGGTCGACAGGTGGAACACTGAAGCTTTCTTT. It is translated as CASSQDLRVDRWNTEAFF.

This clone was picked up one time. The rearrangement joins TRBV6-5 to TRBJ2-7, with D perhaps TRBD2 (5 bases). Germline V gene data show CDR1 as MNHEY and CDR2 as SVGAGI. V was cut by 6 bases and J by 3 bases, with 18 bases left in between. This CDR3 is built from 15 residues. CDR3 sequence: CASSLTGNAHYEQYF. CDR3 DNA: TGTGCCAGCAGCCTCACCGGGAACGCCCACTACGAGCAGTACTTC.

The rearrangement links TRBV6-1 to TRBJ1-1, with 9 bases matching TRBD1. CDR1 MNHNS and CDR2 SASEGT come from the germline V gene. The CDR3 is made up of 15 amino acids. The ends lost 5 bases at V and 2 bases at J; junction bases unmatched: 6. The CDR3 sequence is CASSSPTGGNTEAFF. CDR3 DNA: TGTGCCAGCAGTTCGCCGACAGGGGGAAACACTGAAGCTTTCTTT.

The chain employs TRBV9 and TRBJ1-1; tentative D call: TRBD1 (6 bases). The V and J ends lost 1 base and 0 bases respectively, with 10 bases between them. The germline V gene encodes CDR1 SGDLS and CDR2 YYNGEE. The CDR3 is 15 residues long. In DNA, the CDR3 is TGTGCCAGCAGCGTATCCGGGACATTGAACACTGAAGCTTTCTTT. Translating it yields CASSVSGTLNTEAFF.

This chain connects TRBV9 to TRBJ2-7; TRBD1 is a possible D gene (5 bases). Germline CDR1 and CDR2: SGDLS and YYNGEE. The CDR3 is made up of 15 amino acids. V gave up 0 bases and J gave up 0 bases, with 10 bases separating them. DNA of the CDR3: TGTGCCAGCAGCGTAGAGGGGCAGAGCTCCTACGAGCAGTACTTC. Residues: CASSVEGQSSYEQYF.

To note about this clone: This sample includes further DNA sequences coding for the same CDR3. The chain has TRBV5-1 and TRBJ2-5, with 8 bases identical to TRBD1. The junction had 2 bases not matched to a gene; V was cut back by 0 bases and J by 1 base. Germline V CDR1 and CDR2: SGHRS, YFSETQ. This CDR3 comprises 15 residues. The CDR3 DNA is TGCGCCAGCAGCTTGGCTGGGACAGGCCAAGAGACCCAGTACTTC. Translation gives CASSLAGTGQETQYF.

DNA for the CDR3: TGTGCCAGCAGTTCAGGGGTAAGTGGCTACACCTTC. It yields the protein CASSSGVSGYTF. The gene calls are TRBV6-5 and TRBJ1-2, with D possibly matching TRBD1 (6 bases). Deletions cut 4 bases from V and 7 bases from J, with 10 bases between. Germline V lookup: CDR1 MNHEY, CDR2 SVGAGI. The CDR3 covers 12 residues.

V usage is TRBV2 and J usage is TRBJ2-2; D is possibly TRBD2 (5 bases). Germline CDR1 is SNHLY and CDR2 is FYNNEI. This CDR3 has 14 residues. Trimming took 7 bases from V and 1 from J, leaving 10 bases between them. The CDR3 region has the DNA TGTGCCAGCATACTAGTTCGGAACACCGGGGAGCTGTTTTTT. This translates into CASILVRNTGELFF.

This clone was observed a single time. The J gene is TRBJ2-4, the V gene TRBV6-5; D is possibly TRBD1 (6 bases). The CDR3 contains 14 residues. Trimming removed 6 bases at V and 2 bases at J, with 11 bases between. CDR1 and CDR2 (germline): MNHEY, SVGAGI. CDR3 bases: TGTGCCAGCAGCCTGGACAGAACCAAAAACATTCAGTACTTC. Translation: CASSLDRTKNIQYF.

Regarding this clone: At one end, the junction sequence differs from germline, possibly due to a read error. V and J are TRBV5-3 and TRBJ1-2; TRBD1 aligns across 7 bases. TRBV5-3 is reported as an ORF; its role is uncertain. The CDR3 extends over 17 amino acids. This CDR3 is CARSLIGRGGANYGYPF. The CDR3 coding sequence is TGTGCCAGAAGCTTGATCGGTCGAGGGGGCGCTAACTATGGCTACCCCTTC.

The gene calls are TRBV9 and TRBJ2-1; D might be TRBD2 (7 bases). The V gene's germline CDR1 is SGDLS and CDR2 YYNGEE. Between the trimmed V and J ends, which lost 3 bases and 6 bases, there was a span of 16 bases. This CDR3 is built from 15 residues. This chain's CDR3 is CASSALGGGGNEQFF. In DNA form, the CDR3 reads TGTGCCAGCAGCGCCTTAGGGGGAGGGGGCAATGAGCAGTTCTTC.

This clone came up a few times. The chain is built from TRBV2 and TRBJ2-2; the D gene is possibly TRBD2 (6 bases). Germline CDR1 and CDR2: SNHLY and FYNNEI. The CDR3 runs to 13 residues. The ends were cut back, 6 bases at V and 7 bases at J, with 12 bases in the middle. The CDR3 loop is CASRNSGVGELFF. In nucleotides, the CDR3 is TGTGCCAGCAGGAATAGCGGCGTCGGGGAGCTGTTTTTT. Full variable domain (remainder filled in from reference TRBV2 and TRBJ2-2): EPEVTQTPSHQVTQMGQEVILRCVPISNHLYFYWYRQILGQKVEFLVSFYNNEISEKSEIFDDQFSVERPDGSNFTLKIRSTKLEDSAMYFCASRNSGVGELFFGEGSRLTVL.

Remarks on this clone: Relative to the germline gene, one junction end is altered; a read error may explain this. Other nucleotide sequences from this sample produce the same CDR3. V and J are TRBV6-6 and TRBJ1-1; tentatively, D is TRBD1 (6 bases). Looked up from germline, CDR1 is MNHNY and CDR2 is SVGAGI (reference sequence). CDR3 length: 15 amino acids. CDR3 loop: CASRADRNLNTEAFF. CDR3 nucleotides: TGTGCCAGCAGGGCCGACAGGAACCTGAACACTGAGGCTTTCTTT.

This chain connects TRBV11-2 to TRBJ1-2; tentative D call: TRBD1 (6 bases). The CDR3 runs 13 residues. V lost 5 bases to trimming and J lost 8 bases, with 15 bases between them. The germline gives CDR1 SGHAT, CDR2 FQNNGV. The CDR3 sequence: CASSRSRTDGYTF. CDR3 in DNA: TGTGCCAGCAGCCGATCGAGGACAGACGGCTACACCTTC.

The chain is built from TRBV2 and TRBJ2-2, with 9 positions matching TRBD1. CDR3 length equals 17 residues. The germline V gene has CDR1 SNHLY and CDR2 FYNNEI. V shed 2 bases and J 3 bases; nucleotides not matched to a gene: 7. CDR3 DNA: TGTGCCAGCAGTGAAATGGGGACAGGGAGGTACACCGGGGAGCTGTTTTTT. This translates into CASSEMGTGRYTGELFF.

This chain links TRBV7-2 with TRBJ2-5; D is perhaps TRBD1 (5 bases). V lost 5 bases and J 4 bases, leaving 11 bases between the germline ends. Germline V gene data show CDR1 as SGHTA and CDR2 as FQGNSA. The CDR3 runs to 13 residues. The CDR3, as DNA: TGTGCCAGCAGCAGCGACAGTTTAGAGACCCAGTACTTC. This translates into CASSSDSLETQYF.

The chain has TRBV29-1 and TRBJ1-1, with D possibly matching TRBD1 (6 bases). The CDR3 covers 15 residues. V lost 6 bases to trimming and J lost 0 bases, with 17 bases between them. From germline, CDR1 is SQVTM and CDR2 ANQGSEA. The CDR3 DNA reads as TGCAGCGTCGGCCAACCACGGACAGTGAACACTGAAGCTTTCTTT. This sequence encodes CSVGQPRTVNTEAFF. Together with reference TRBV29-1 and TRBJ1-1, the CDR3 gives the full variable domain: SAVISQKPSRDICQRGTSLTIQCQVDSQVTMMFWYRQQPGQSLTLIATANQGSEATYESGFVIDKFPISRPNLTFSTLTVSNMSPEDSSIYLCSVGQPRTVNTEAFFGQGTRLTVV.